These 25 T cell receptor beta chains share one sample of origin, sequenced in a study of shared clonotypes between healthy human individuals. The repertoire was sequenced with immunoSEQ multiplex PCR; TCRdb's copy has only in-frame clones and lacks some. The sample comprises some 2 million clones, 85% to 95% of which are singletons, and 0.13% rests with the top ten. What was sequenced was naive CD4+ T cells sorted from blood. Subset noted: CD45RA+ positively selected. Every receptor here comes from a young man in good health.

With respect to this clone: Additional DNA sequences in this sample encode the identical CDR3. The chain couples TRBV7-9 to TRBJ1-2; D call uncertain. The germline gives CDR1 SEHNR, CDR2 FQNEAQ (reference sequence). With 5 bases removed from V and 2 bases from J, the gap between germline ends came to 6 bases. The CDR3 is 12 amino acids. The CDR3 nucleotides read TGTGCCAGCAGCGGGGAGAACTATGGCTACACCTTC. Amino acid sequence: CASSGENYGYTF.

The CDR3 DNA is TGTGCCAGCAGCCCTAGACTAGCGGGGATCTCCTACGAGCAGTACTTC. This encodes CASSPRLAGISYEQYF. The chain links TRBV7-2 to TRBJ2-7; TRBD2 matches 11 bases. There are 16 residues in the CDR3. Germline V gives CDR1 SGHTA, CDR2 FQGNSA. V lost 5 bases to trimming and J lost 0 bases; unmatched junction nucleotides: 6.

A note on this clone: In the same sample, other DNA sequences code for this CDR3. The rearrangement uses TRBV9 and TRBJ2-2; D call uncertain. Trimming removed 0 bases from V and 0 bases from J, with 9 bases in between. CDR1 and CDR2 from the germline V gene are SGDLS and YYNGEE. The CDR3 length is 16 residues. CDR3 in DNA: TGTGCCAGCAGCGTAGGGGCAGGCGCGAACACCGGGGAGCTGTTTTTT. Encoded protein: CASSVGAGANTGELFF.

The CDR3: CASSHQGPLVDEQYF. CDR3 in DNA: TGTGCCAGCAGCCACCAGGGCCCGCTAGTGGACGAGCAGTACTTC. V usage is TRBV7-2 and J usage is TRBJ2-7, with D possibly TRBD1 on 5 matching bases. CDR3 size: 15 residues. V was clipped by 5 bases and J by 5 bases, with 19 bases between them. Germline values: CDR1 SGHTA, CDR2 FQGNSA.

The chain is built from TRBV18 and TRBJ2-7; 8 bases are shared with TRBD1. Germline CDR1 and CDR2: KGHSH and LQKENI. The V and J ends lost 0 bases and 3 bases, in that order; junction bases with no gene match: 10. The CDR3 extends over 17 amino acids. The CDR3 reads CASSPPLLAGGIYEQYF. CDR3 nucleotide sequence: TGTGCCAGCTCACCACCGTTGTTGGCAGGGGGCATCTACGAGCAGTACTTC.

V usage is TRBV5-1 and J usage is TRBJ2-5; TRBD1 matches at 7 bases. Germline lookup yields CDR1 SGHRS and CDR2 YFSETQ. The V segment lost 5 bases and the J segment 3 bases; nucleotides outside the gene matches: 7. The CDR3 is 14 residues long. Here the CDR3 DNA reads TGCGCCAGCAGGTCACAGGGGTGGGAAGAGACCCAGTACTTC. It is translated as CASRSQGWEETQYF.

This clone was seen just once. The CDR3 sequence is CATSRETGGYEQYF. The DNA of the CDR3 is TGTGCCACCAGCAGAGAAACAGGGGGCTACGAGCAGTACTTC. This chain connects TRBV15 to TRBJ2-7, with 8 bases that match TRBD1. This CDR3 comprises 14 residues. Germline V lookup: CDR1 LNHNV, CDR2 YYDKDF (reference sequence). V gave up 0 bases and J gave up 3 bases; unmatched junction bases: 1.

This clone has only a few counts. Different DNA sequences within this sample yield the same CDR3. V and J are TRBV7-6 and TRBJ2-1; D call uncertain. This CDR3 region has 13 residues. V shed 1 base and J shed 3 bases, with 4 bases lying between them. Germline loops: CDR1 SGHVS, CDR2 FNYEAQ. The CDR3 is CASSLERYNEQFF. CDR3 coding DNA: TGTGCCAGCAGCTTAGAACGCTACAATGAGCAGTTCTTC.

This clone showed up just once. V usage is TRBV29-1 and J usage is TRBJ1-2, with 7 bases matching TRBD1. V gave up 5 bases and J gave up 6 bases; unmatched junction bases: 9. Germline V gene sequence: CDR1 SQVTM, CDR2 ANQGSEA. This CDR3 spans 13 amino acids. Here the CDR3 reads CSVSETGTDGYTF. The DNA for the CDR3 is TGCAGCGTTTCTGAGACCGGGACAGATGGCTACACCTTC.

The CDR3 loop is CASSPRTGGSGNTIYF. CDR3 in DNA: TGTGCCAGCAGCCCCCGGACAGGGGGTTCTGGAAACACCATATATTTT. This rearrangement joins TRBV7-9 to TRBJ1-3; 10 bases are a match to TRBD1. This CDR3 contains 16 residues. V dropped 5 bases and J dropped 1; count of bases not matched to a gene: 5. Per the germline V gene, CDR1 is SEHNR and CDR2 is FQNEAQ (reference sequence). The whole variable domain, remainder taken from reference TRBV7-9 and TRBJ1-3, is DTGVSQNPRHKITKRGQNVTFRCDPISEHNRLYWYRQTLGQGPEFLTYFQNEAQLEKSRLLSDRFSAERPKGSFSTLEIQRTEQGDSAMYLCASSPRTGGSGNTIYFGEGSWLTVV.

This chain links TRBV2 with TRBJ2-7; TRBD1 matches at 8 bases. V lost 3 bases and J lost 1; bases outside the gene matches: 5. The length of the CDR3 is 15 residues. Looked up from germline, CDR1 is SNHLY and CDR2 is FYNNEI. CDR3 DNA: TGTGCCAGCAGTGAGGACAGGGTGCAATCCTACGAGCAGTACTTC. Its protein is CASSEDRVQSYEQYF.

The rearrangement joins TRBV9 to TRBJ2-6; 7 bases align to TRBD1. In germline, CDR1 is SGDLS, CDR2 YYNGEE. Trimming cost V 0 bases and J 4 bases; bases outside gene matches: 10. This CDR3 is 18 amino acids long. DNA for the CDR3: TGTGCCAGCAGCGTAGCTGGAAAGACAGGGTCCGGGGCCAACGTCCTGACTTTC. This translates into CASSVAGKTGSGANVLTF.

The genes are TRBV6-6 and TRBJ2-7; 10 bases are a match to TRBD1. CDR3 length equals 15 residues. V shed 4 bases and J 3 bases; nucleotides not matched to a gene: 6. Germline-derived CDR1 and CDR2 are MNHNY and SVGAGI (reference sequence). The CDR3 DNA follows: TGTGCCAGCAGTTCGTCGACAGGGGGCAACTACGAGCAGTACTTC. Amino acids: CASSSSTGGNYEQYF.

The chain combines TRBV5-3 with TRBJ2-5; 11 positions agree with TRBD2. TRBV5-3 is known as an ORF, though its function is uncertain. CDR3 length: 14 amino acids. V lost 5 bases, J lost 4 bases, and 4 bases stayed unmatched. CDR3 nucleotide sequence: TGTGCCAGAAGGGGGCTAGCGGGAGGAGAGACCCAGTACTTC. It specifies CARRGLAGGETQYF.

The rearrangement joins TRBV30 to TRBJ2-7; no clear D gene. V was pared by 0 bases and J by 7 bases, with 7 bases between. The CDR3 has 11 amino acids. Germline values: CDR1 GTSNPN, CDR2 SVGIG (reference sequence). CDR3 DNA: TGTGCCTGGAGTGTAAACGAGGAGCAGTACTTC. Residues: CAWSVNEEQYF.

The chain links TRBV30 to TRBJ1-5; TRBD1 aligns across 8 bases. V lost 3 bases to trimming and J lost 2 bases; unmatched junction nucleotides: 6. Germline CDR1 and CDR2: GTSNPN and SVGIG (reference sequence). The CDR3 covers 15 residues. The CDR3 DNA follows: TGTGCCTGGAGGCCCCAGACAGGGGGCAATCAGCCCCAGCATTTT. Its translation is CAWRPQTGGNQPQHF. Using reference TRBV30 and TRBJ1-5 for the parts outside the CDR3, the full variable domain is SQTIHQWPATLVQPVGSPLSLECTVEGTSNPNLYWYRQAAGRGLQLLFYSVGIGQISSEVPQNLSASRPQDRQFILSSKKLLLSDSGFYLCAWRPQTGGNQPQHFGDGTRLSIL.

The DNA for the CDR3 is TGTGCCATCAGTGAGTCCACGGACTACTACGAGCAGTACTTC. This codes for CAISESTDYYEQYF. This sequence joins TRBV10-3 and TRBJ2-7; D might be TRBD2 (6 bases). Trimming stripped 0 bases from V and 3 bases from J, with 9 bases between. Germline-derived CDR1 and CDR2 are ENHRY and SYGVKD. The CDR3 is 14 amino acids.

The rearrangement uses TRBV7-2 and TRBJ2-5; D is unresolved. Trimming took 0 bases from V and 10 from J, leaving 9 bases between them. The CDR3 length is 12 residues. Germline V gene lookup returns CDR1 SGHTA and CDR2 FQGNSA. The CDR3, as DNA: TGTGCCAGCAGCTTAGCGACCGAGCGCCAGTACTTC. Translation gives CASSLATERQYF.

J is TRBJ2-3 and V is TRBV27; D not resolved. There are 15 residues in the CDR3. Trimming cost V 7 bases and J 0 bases, with 14 bases left between them. CDR1 MNHEY and CDR2 SMNVEV come from the germline V gene (reference sequence). The CDR3 nucleotides are TGTGCCAGCACACCGAGTAGGCGTAGCACAGATACGCAGTATTTT. Protein sequence: CASTPSRRSTDTQYF.

In this sample, this clone turned up once. The same CDR3 can be traced to other DNA sequences in this sample. The chain is built from TRBV15 and TRBJ2-5; no clear D gene. Germline CDR1 and CDR2: LNHNV and YYDKDF (reference sequence). The V and J ends lost 3 bases and 5 bases respectively, with 7 bases between them. The CDR3 extends over 12 amino acids. The CDR3 DNA reads as TGTGCCACCAGCAGGGAAGGTGAGACCCAGTACTTC. It is translated as CATSREGETQYF.

The rearrangement uses TRBV5-4 and TRBJ2-1, with D possibly TRBD1 on 5 matching bases. Germline V gene data show CDR1 as SGHNT and CDR2 as YYREEE (reference sequence). Trimming shortened V by 10 bases and J by 11 bases, and 22 bases separated the two germline ends. The CDR3 length is 13 residues. The CDR3, as DNA: TGTGCCGTCCCTGGGTTAGCCCCAGGGAAGCAGTTCTTC. This encodes CAVPGLAPGKQFF.

Many counts were recorded for this clone. The chain carries TRBV2 and TRBJ1-2; 9 nucleotides agree with TRBD1. Germline trimming cut 4 bases from V and 6 bases from J; bases unmatched to any gene: 6. CDR1 and CDR2 (germline): SNHLY, FYNNEI. This CDR3 has 14 amino acids. CDR3 in DNA: TGTGCCAGCAGTGGACAGGGGGAAAAGGATGGCTACACCTTC. This codes for CASSGQGEKDGYTF.

About this clone itself: The same CDR3 arises from other DNA sequences in this sample as well. The J gene is TRBJ2-7, the V gene TRBV6-5; no clear D. The CDR3 is 13 residues long. Germline V gene lookup returns CDR1 MNHEY and CDR2 SVGAGI. Trimming pared 2 bases from V and 0 bases from J, leaving 5 bases between. CDR3 DNA: TGTGCCAGCAGTTACAGGGTCTCCTACGAGCAGTACTTC. This codes for CASSYRVSYEQYF.

This chain links TRBV18 with TRBJ2-7, with D possibly TRBD2 on 5 matching bases. Trimming left V 1 base short and J 4 bases short, with 11 bases between. CDR1 is KGHSH, CDR2 LQKENI, per germline. The CDR3 has 14 amino acids. As DNA, the CDR3 is TGTGCCAGCTCACCACAGGCGGGTGGGTACGAGCAGTACTTC. This encodes CASSPQAGGYEQYF.

Note on this clone: This sample includes further DNA sequences coding for the same CDR3. The chain is built from TRBV6-5 and TRBJ2-3; TRBD2 aligns across 8 bases. With 5 bases clipped from V and 1 base from J, the junction kept 5 bases outside the gene matches. Germline V gene sequence: CDR1 MNHEY, CDR2 SVGAGI. This CDR3 comprises 15 residues. The CDR3 loop reads CASSLGLAGTDTQYF. CDR3 DNA: TGTGCCAGCAGTCTAGGACTAGCTGGCACAGATACGCAGTATTTT.